The present entry profiles one T cell receptor beta chain with its context. The antigen is unknown. CD45RO-CCR7+CD27+CD95- cells counted as naive CD8+ T cells. These data originate in a study of CXCR3-negative and CXCR3-positive naive CD8 T cells. Study background: Approximately 140 million TRB reads were obtained in total, which works out to about 1.5 +/- 0.3 million per library. Whole-study findings and limits: CXCR3 expression dropped partially after cryopreservation, and most assays relied on fresh PBMCs. Hydrophobicity was higher for TRB CDR3s found in CXCR3-positive naive cells than in CXCR3-negative naive cells.

This CDR3 comprises 15 residues. CDR1 is SGHDT and CDR2 is YYEEEE in the germline V gene. The libraries of TRB cDNA were constructed through 5' RACE using UMI labels. TCRdb re-analyzed the 5' RACE reads; it lists each CDR3 protein once, without DNA. This repertoire includes 100,000 to 150,000 distinct CDR3 sequences. The V and J genes are TRBV5-6 and TRBJ2-4; TCRdb lists TRBD1, though no DNA is available to test this call. The sequence derives from a human donor in good health. Some clones in this sample may be carry-over from other donors' samples. Sequencing was performed on naive CXCR3- CD8+ T cells from blood. As for subset: CD45RO-CCR7+CD27+CD95- naive CD8+ T cells lacking CXCR3 (TNR3-). CDR3 residues: CASSLLRDVKNIQYF.